This T cell receptor beta chain was recorded in a study of shared clonotypes between healthy human individuals (dated by TCRdb to between 2020 and 2021). With regard to the full study: The cohort comprised two women and a few men aged 18 to 49 years. For each donor, three plates each were used for CD4 naive and CD4 memory, two plates were used for CD8 naive, and one plate was used for CD8 memory. The study deeply sequenced blood TCR repertoires of five healthy adults to estimate repertoire size and the extent of clonotype sharing between individuals. Leukapheresis yielded between about 0.94 and 9.5 billion PBMCs per donor. To increase sequencing depth and limit assay-specific biases, different laboratories used diverse techniques to prepare libraries and sequence TCR repertoires.

This clone was detected a few times. Its recognized antigen is unknown. No quality values exist for individual bases; no much larger clone is one base distant. The donors were healthy, HIV-negative adults who had no recently reported acute infections or vaccinations. All donors were Caucasian adults living in Nashville, Tennessee, USA. CD4+ T cells were enriched through magnetic negative selection, after which naive cells were positively selected on CD45RA and the remaining negative fraction served as the memory subset. After blood collection by leukapheresis, PBMCs were isolated using Ficoll-Histopaque density gradient centrifugation and then cryopreserved in the vapor phase of liquid nitrogen. Analytical flow cytometry was used to check the purity and quantity of every magnetically sorted T cell population. Each sorted fraction had its genomic DNA isolated and then quantified by UV absorbance on a Nanodrop 2000c.

Using the deep immunoSEQ assay, TCR CDR3 regions were amplified from genomic DNA by multiplex PCR. Extracted genomic DNA from each cell subset was spread evenly across all wells of several immunoSEQ 96-well plates, with each plate serving as a replicate. For sorted subsets, each replicate PCR was loaded with about 200 ng genomic DNA, equivalent to 25,000 to 35,000 T cell genomes. Purified libraries were quantified with a Qubit 3.0 fluorometer, sized on a Bioanalyzer 2100, and re-quantified with the KAPA Library Quantification kit. A separate single-read 150-cycle Illumina NextSeq 550 flow cell was used to sequence each immunoSEQ 96-well plate. Processing in the source paper ran as follows. The immunoSEQ output contained only junctional sequences without quality scores, so filtering could not match that applied to full-length reads. Sequences were annotated with PyIR, a Python wrapper for IgBLAST v1.9, and V/J genes and CDR3 were assigned using IMGT germline references. Reads were filtered out if the reads had weak V/J assignments (E-value above 1e-6), no CDR3, stop codons, out-of-frame junctions, or ambiguous translated residues. V3J clonotypes were defined as sequences sharing the same inferred V gene, J gene, and CDR3 amino acid sequence. Percentage overlap between repertoires was computed as shared unique clonotypes divided by the size of the smaller repertoire. Repertoire richness was assessed with RTK rarefaction, the Chao1 estimator, and Recon v2.1 estimates of unobserved clonotypes. Generation probabilities were computed with OLGA for all TCRbeta clonotypes obtained by the gDNA method from four donors. TCRdb stores this immuneACCESS table with in-frame sequences only. Part of the clones is absent; in the studies checked, under half of the shortfall reflects unresolved V genes, and no reason is known for the rest. V, J and clone size were drawn from that table, and D and trimming were deduced from the DNA. Present in this sample are over a million clones, around 78% of which were seen just once. The ten top clones hold roughly 0.65% of the sample.

On the study overall, not on this receptor specifically: Naive subsets generally had larger estimated clonotype richness than memory subsets. Only blood was sampled, and tissue TCR repertoires likely differ from those in blood. Incomplete sequencing was indicated by rarefaction of sorted-subset datasets, despite the large sequencing depth. When four donors were compared, the shared fraction of clonotypes was approximately 5% for naive CD4, around 3.6% for naive CD8, about 2.5% for memory CD4, and around 0.4% for memory CD8. Because the study included only a small number of donors, the genetic and exposure-history diversity represented was limited. Higher generation probabilities were observed for clonotypes shared by all four sorted-subset donors than for non-shared clonotypes. Pairwise subsampling led to the expectation that sequencing depth would affect the degree of clonotype sharing among donors.

The CDR3 starts with the cysteine, ends with the phenylalanine, and has 14 residues. Left in the record is the CDR3 DNA by itself, 42 bases read in frame from the first base. Per the germline V gene, SGDLS is the CDR1 and YYNGEE is the CDR2. The V end loses 0 bases and the J end loses 5 bases, and a stretch of 9 bases separates them. The receptor chain draws on TRBV9 and TRBJ1-5, with no reliable assignment of the D segment. This TCR derives from a man aged 18 to 30 in good health. Some clones in this sample may be carry-over from other donors' samples. Sample: memory CD4+ T cells from PBMCs. The cell subset or site label, as the study defines it: CD45RA-negative fraction. The CDR3 corresponds to CASSVDSRDQPQHF. The sequence in DNA is TGTGCCAGCAGCGTAGATAGTCGTGATCAGCCCCAGCATTTT.